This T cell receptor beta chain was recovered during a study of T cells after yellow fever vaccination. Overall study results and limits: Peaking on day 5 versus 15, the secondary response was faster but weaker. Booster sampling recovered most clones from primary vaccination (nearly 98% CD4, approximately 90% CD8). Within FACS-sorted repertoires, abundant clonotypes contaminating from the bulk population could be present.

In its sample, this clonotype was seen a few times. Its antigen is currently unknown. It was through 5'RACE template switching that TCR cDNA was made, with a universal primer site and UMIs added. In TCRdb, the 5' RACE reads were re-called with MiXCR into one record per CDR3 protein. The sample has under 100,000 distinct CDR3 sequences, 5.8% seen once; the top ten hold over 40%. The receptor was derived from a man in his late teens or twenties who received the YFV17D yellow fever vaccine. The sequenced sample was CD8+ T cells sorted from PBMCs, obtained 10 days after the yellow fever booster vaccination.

CDR3 nucleotides: TGTGCCAGCGCACCGGGGGGTGAAGATCAGCCCCAGCATTTT. Its protein is CASAPGGEDQPQHF. The rearrangement joins TRBV27 to TRBJ1-5; D may be TRBD1 (5 bases). The CDR3 is 14 residues long. The germline V gene encodes CDR1 MNHEY and CDR2 SMNVEV (reference sequence). V was shortened by 8 bases and J by 5 bases, with 16 bases between the two germline ends.